The 13 T cell receptor beta chains listed next were all sequenced from one sample in a study of tumor and adjacent non-tumor tissue in lung cancer. The library came from three nested PCR rounds adapted from ARM-PCR protocols. One entry per CDR3 protein results from TCRdb running MiXCR on the multiplex PCR reads. The data hold about 93,000 distinct CDR3 sequences, with around 65% observed a single time. RNA was extracted from bulk tissue without any cell sorting. The sample was lung tumor tissue. The origin of the receptors is a man in his 70s with non-small cell lung cancer.

For this clonotype: An end of the junction differs from the germline gene, which may be a read error. This sequence joins TRBV29-1 and TRBJ1-5; 9 nucleotides align to TRBD1. In germline, CDR1 is SQVTM, CDR2 ANQGSEA. The CDR3 totals 15 residues. In nucleotides, the CDR3 is TGCAGAGTGACTACCTTACAGGGGGCTGATCAACCCCAGCATTTT. This translates into CRVTTLQGADQPQHF.

With respect to this clonotype: At one end, the junction sequence differs from germline, possibly due to a read error. The chain employs TRBV11-2 and TRBJ2-1; TRBD2 aligns across 7 bases. Per germline, CDR1 SGHAT and CDR2 FQNNGV. This CDR3 contains 16 residues. As DNA, the CDR3 is TGTGCCAGCAGGCGGGCGTCCGCGGGGGAAAACAATGAACAGTTCTTC. Translated: CASRRASAGENNEQFF.

About this clonotype itself: The conserved phenylalanine or tryptophan is not found at the CDR3 terminus, so this likely reflects a read error. The chain has TRBV10-3 and TRBJ2-1; TRBD2 might be the D (5 bases). The germline V gene encodes CDR1 ENHRY and CDR2 SYGVKD. CDR3 length: 13 residues. The CDR3 bases are TGTTCCACCTGCGGCGGAGGAATGAATGAGCAGTTCTCC. It specifies CSTCGGGMNEQFS.

This chain links TRBV11-2 with TRBJ2-2; D possibly corresponds to TRBD1 (5 bases). From germline, CDR1 is SGHAT and CDR2 FQNNGV. V lost 6 bases, J lost 5 bases, and 10 bases lay in between. The CDR3 totals 13 residues. The CDR3 here is CASSSQGTGELFF. CDR3 DNA sequence: TGTGCCAGCAGTTCGCAGGGAACCGGGGAGCTGTTTTTT. Drawing the rest from reference TRBV11-2 and TRBJ2-2, the complete variable domain is EAGVAQSPRYKIIEKRQSVAFWCNPISGHATLYWYQQILGQGPKLLIQFQNNGVVDDSQLPKDRFSAERLKGVDSTLKIQPAKLEDSAVYLCASSSQGTGELFFGEGSRLTVL.

A word on this clonotype: A junction boundary mismatches the germline segment, possibly from a read error. The V and J genes are TRBV20-1 and TRBJ1-4; D remains ambiguous. The germline V gene encodes CDR1 DFQATT and CDR2 SNEGSKA (reference sequence). The CDR3 runs 17 residues. CDR3 sequence (DNA): TGCAGTGCTAGAGAAAGAAGAGGATCCCGCTCGGGCGAAATACTGTTTTTT. Protein sequence: CSARERRGSRSGEILFF.

On this clonotype itself: The conserved closing phenylalanine or tryptophan is absent in this CDR3, likely reflecting a read error. This sequence joins TRBV20-1 and TRBJ1-5, with 10 bases fitting TRBD1. This CDR3 contains 18 residues. Germline V gives CDR1 DFQATT, CDR2 SNEGSKA (reference sequence). V lost 0 bases, J lost 4 bases, and 12 bases stayed unmatched. The CDR3, as DNA: TGCAGTGCTAGAGAACCGGGGTCCGGGACAGGGGCGAATCAGCCCCAGCATCTT. This codes for CSAREPGSGTGANQPQHL.

This chain joins TRBV12-3 or TRBV12-4 and TRBJ2-3, with 8 bases identical to TRBD1. J lost 5 bases, V lost 5 bases, and 21 bases had no gene match. CDR3 length: 19 amino acids. CDR3 region: CASSLGYRGTWGYRDTQYF. The CDR3 nucleotides are TGTGCCAGCAGTCTTGGATACAGGGGGACATGGGGTTACAGAGATACGCAGTATTTT.

Of note for this clonotype: Likely a read error: the CDR3 ends without its conserved phenylalanine or tryptophan. The rearrangement uses TRBV6-5 and TRBJ1-6; the match to TRBD1 covers 8 bases. Looked up from germline, CDR1 is MNHEY and CDR2 is SVGAGI. The CDR3 contains 15 residues. The CDR3 DNA reads as TGTGCCAACAGTACGCCGGGACAGGCCCATTCACCCCTCCACATT. Its translation is CANSTPGQAHSPLHI.

This chain connects TRBV20-1 to TRBJ2-2; weak D call: TRBD2 (7 bases). The CDR3 consists of 15 residues. Germline CDR1 reads DFQATT; CDR2 reads SNEGSKA (reference sequence). Trimming pared 5 bases from V and 5 bases from J, leaving 18 bases between. CDR3 loop: CSAGVSGGSTGELFF. Here the CDR3 DNA reads TGCAGTGCTGGAGTCTCGGGGGGCAGTACCGGGGAGCTGTTTTTT.

This chain links TRBV11-3 with TRBJ2-2, with D uncertain. Looked up from germline, CDR1 is SGHNT and CDR2 is YENEEA. The length of the CDR3 is 14 residues. This CDR3 is CATSLAANIGELFF. CDR3 DNA: TGTGCTACCTCCTTGGCGGCGAACATAGGGGAGCTGTTTTTT.

Points on this clonotype: An end of the junction differs from the germline gene, which may be a read error. V is TRBV5-1 and J is TRBJ2-2, with D hard to call. Germline V gene sequence: CDR1 SGHRS, CDR2 YFSETQ. The CDR3 covers 16 residues. CDR3 loop: CASGLVLSANTGELFF. CDR3 DNA: TGCGCCAGCGGCTTGGTACTGTCAGCCAACACCGGGGAGCTGTTTTTT.

This clonotype showed up many times. This sequence joins TRBV20-1 and TRBJ2-5, with TRBD1 as a possible D gene (6 bases). The germline gives CDR1 DFQATT, CDR2 SNEGSKA (reference sequence). V was clipped by 1 base and J by 4 bases, with 13 bases between them. This CDR3 has 14 residues. Here the CDR3 DNA reads TGCAGTGCTAGAGTTGGCAGGGGTGGAGAGACCCAGTACTTC. Translation: CSARVGRGGETQYF.

Regarding this clonotype: This is likely a read error, given that the CDR3 carries no conserved phenylalanine or tryptophan at its end. The genes are TRBV4-1 and TRBJ2-7; 7 bases agree with TRBD2. The germline CDR1 and CDR2 sequences are MGHRA and YSYEKL. CDR3 size: 16 residues. CDR3 amino acids: CASCQDRVAGYNEQYS. CDR3 nucleotide sequence: TGCGCCAGCTGCCAAGATCGGGTAGCGGGCTACAACGAGCAGTACTCC.